The source of this T cell receptor beta chain is a study of blood T cell repertoires in COVID-19. Study in general: Samples taken during acute and convalescent COVID-19 were collected in the United States, Italy and Spain. From T cells, B-cell-depleted T cells, or PBMCs came the material, which was cDNA or gDNA.

As originally analysed: By means of reference gene primer amplification, nucleated cell counts were estimated. The assay was immunoSEQ multiplex PCR, and TCRdb's table has in-frame clones only and misses some. V, J and clone size reflect that table, while D and trimming were determined from the DNA. The repertoire holds 260,000 or so clones, with 75% to 85% as singletons. Followed longitudinally, the Seattle patients had been enrolled during active infection. Germline lookup yields CDR1 MDHEN and CDR2 SYDVKM. Trimming removed 5 bases from V and 7 bases from J; junction bases left unmatched: 5. This CDR3 has 13 residues.

This receptor was taken from a woman older than 75 with COVID-19, enrolled during active disease. The rearrangement joins TRBV28 to TRBJ2-1; 7 bases are a match to TRBD1. Specimen: peripheral blood. The CDR3 sequence is CASSLGQPNEQFF. In DNA, the CDR3 is TGTGCCAGCAGTCTGGGACAGCCTAATGAGCAGTTCTTC.